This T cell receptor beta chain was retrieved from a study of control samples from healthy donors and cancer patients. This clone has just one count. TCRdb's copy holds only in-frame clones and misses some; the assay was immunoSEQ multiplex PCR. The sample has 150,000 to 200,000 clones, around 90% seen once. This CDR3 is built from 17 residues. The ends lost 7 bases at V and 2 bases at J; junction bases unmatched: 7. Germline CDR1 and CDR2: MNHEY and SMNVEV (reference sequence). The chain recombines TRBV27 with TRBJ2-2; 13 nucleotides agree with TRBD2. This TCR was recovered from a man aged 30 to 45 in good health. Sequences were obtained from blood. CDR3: CASKGTSGGVNTGELFF. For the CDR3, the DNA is TGTGCCAGCAAAGGAACTAGCGGGGGGGTAAACACCGGGGAGCTGTTTTTT.